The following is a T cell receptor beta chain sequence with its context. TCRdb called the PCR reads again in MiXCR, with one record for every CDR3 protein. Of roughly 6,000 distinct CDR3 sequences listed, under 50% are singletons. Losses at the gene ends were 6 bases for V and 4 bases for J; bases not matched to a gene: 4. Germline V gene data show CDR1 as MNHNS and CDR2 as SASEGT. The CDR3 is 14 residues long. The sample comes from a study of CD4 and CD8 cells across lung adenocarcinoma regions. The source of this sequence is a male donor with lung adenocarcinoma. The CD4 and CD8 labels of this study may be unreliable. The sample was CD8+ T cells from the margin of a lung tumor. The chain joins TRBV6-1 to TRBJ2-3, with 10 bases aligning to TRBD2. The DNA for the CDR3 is TGTGCCAGCAGGAGCGGGAGGGGGGCAGATACGCAGTATTTT. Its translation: CASRSGRGADTQYF.